These T cell receptor beta chains were read from a single sample in a study of T cells in Graves' hyperthyroidism and ophthalmopathy. TCRdb re-analysed the multiplex PCR reads in MiXCR, keeping a single row per CDR3 protein. There are roughly 380,000 distinct CDR3 sequences in the sample; about a fifth occur only once, and roughly 3.5% lies in the top ten. Sequencing was performed on blood. The receptors were sampled from a woman between 18 and 29 years old with Graves' hyperthyroidism. Both conserved end residues are part of each CDR3. D genes are given only for firm matches. Expanded clones are given a class, and other clones once, few, many or no size at all.

>-|TRBV5-5|many|TRBJ2-5
CASTRPESGGETQYF
TGTGCCAGCACCCGGCCGGAAAGCGGTGGAGAGACCCAGTACTTC
>-|TRBV2|-|TRBJ2-7
CASMWVRLRNQYF
TGTGCCAGCATGTGGGTACGACTACGAAATCAGTACTTC
>-|TRBV11-3|many|TRBJ1-5
CASSRTGTTTSNQPQHF
TGTGCCAGCAGCCGAACCGGGACCACGACGTCAAATCAGCCCCAGCATTTT
>-|TRBV20-1|many|TRBJ2-4
CSARGPGIQYF
TGCAGTGCTAGAGGGCCAGGCATTCAGTACTTC
>-|TRBV30|few|TRBJ1-2
CAWGREGRFGGYTF
TGTGCCTGGGGTCGTGAGGGAAGGTTTGGTGGCTACACCTTC
>-|TRBV12-3/TRBV12-4|many|TRBJ1-2
CASSLVTGSKKSANYGYTF
TGTGCCAGCAGTTTAGTTACGGGCTCTAAAAAGTCTGCTAACTATGGCTACACCTTC
>-|TRBV30|many|TRBJ2-5
CAWSVPGAETQYF
TGTGCCTGGAGCGTACCAGGGGCGGAGACCCAGTACTTC
>-|TRBV6-1|many|TRBJ2-6
CASSEEGAGANVLTF
TGTGCCAGCAGTGAAGAAGGTGCTGGGGCCAACGTCCTGACTTTC
>TRBD1|TRBV12-3/TRBV12-4|many|TRBJ1-5
CAGTLGQGENQPQHF
TGTGCCGGCACCTTAGGACAGGGGGAAAATCAGCCCCAGCATTTT
>-|TRBV7-9|many|TRBJ1-2
CASSFSSRDGKGYTF
TGTGCCAGCAGCTTTAGTTCCAGGGACGGGAAGGGCTACACCTTC
>TRBD1|TRBV6-2/TRBV6-3|many|TRBJ2-2
CASSYPGQGFVFTGELFF
TGTGCCAGCAGCTACCCGGGACAGGGATTTGTATTCACCGGGGAGCTGTTTTTT
>TRBD1|TRBV29-1|many|TRBJ1-1
CSVEWGQATEAFF
TGCAGCGTTGAGTGGGGACAGGCCACTGAAGCTTTCTTT
>-|TRBV6-5|-|TRBJ2-7
CASSYFDSYEQYF
TGTGCCAGCAGTTACTTCGACTCCTACGAGCAGTACTTC
>TRBD2|TRBV5-1|many|TRBJ2-2
CASSPGGERTGELFF
TGCGCCAGCAGCCCCGGGGGGGAGCGCACCGGGGAGCTGTTTTTT
>-|TRBV19|-|TRBJ1-2
CASSPEGGVHGYTF
TGTGCCAGTAGTCCGGAGGGCGGTGTCCATGGCTACACCTTC
>TRBD2|TRBV27|few|TRBJ2-5
CASSLVAGGQETKYF
TGTGCCAGCAGTTTGGTGGCGGGGGGGCAAGAGACCAAGTACTTC
>TRBD1|TRBV5-1|few|TRBJ2-7
CASTLDRVRSGEQYF
TGCGCCAGCACCTTGGACAGGGTACGATCAGGCGAGCAGTACTTC
>-|TRBV12-3/TRBV12-4|many|TRBJ1-1
CASSRGGRAEAFF
TGTGCCAGCAGTCGGGGAGGCAGGGCCGAAGCTTTCTTT
>TRBD1|TRBV28|many|TRBJ1-2
CASSLRVRDSLVDGYTF
TGTGCCAGCAGTTTACGCGTTAGGGACAGCCTTGTGGATGGCTACACCTTC
>TRBD1|TRBV4-1|many|TRBJ2-5
CASSQEQGAGETQYF
TGCGCCAGCAGCCAAGAACAGGGGGCCGGGGAGACCCAGTACTTC
>-|TRBV9|-|TRBJ2-5
CASSPFSGGSGETQYF
TGTGCCAGCAGCCCATTTTCTGGGGGTTCGGGAGAGACCCAGTACTTC
>-|TRBV12-3/TRBV12-4|few|TRBJ2-2
CASSLMSRSLTGELFF
TGTGCCAGCAGTTTAATGTCCCGGTCACTTACCGGGGAGCTGTTTTTT
>-|TRBV30|many|TRBJ1-2
CAWSVGGDGYTF
TGTGCCTGGAGTGTAGGAGGGGACGGCTACACCTTC
>-|TRBV9|many|TRBJ1-1
CASSVAPGPTEAFF
TGTGCCAGCAGCGTAGCTCCGGGGCCCACTGAAGCTTTCTTT
>-|TRBV11-2|few|TRBJ1-1
CASSLLGLNTEAFF
TGTGCCAGCAGCTTACTGGGTCTGAACACTGAAGCTTTCTTT
>-|TRBV28|-|TRBJ1-5
CASSFPGRSRQPQHF
TGTGCCAGCAGTTTTCCCGGGAGGTCCCGTCAGCCCCAGCATTTT
>-|TRBV6-5|many|TRBJ1-1
CASSYSGFRTEAFF
TGTGCCAGCAGTTACTCGGGGTTCCGAACTGAAGCTTTCTTT